Presented here are 14 T cell receptor beta chains from one specimen sequenced in a study of CD8 T cells in ankylosing spondylitis. Each CDR3 protein is one row after TCRdb ran MiXCR on the 5' RACE reads. The sample consists of about 160,000 distinct CDR3 sequences, approximately 20% of them appearing once. Sequenced: blood, either unsorted or a sorted T cell fraction (not recorded which). The receptor set was obtained from a male donor with ankylosing spondylitis or in good health (not recorded which).

This clonotype showed up many times. The gene calls are TRBV20-1 and TRBJ2-2, with TRBD2 identical over 8 bases. The germline gives CDR1 DFQATT, CDR2 SNEGSKA (reference sequence). The CDR3 is 16 amino acids. J lost 1 base, V lost 6 bases, and 10 bases had no gene match. CDR3 residues: CSAQREPLGNTGELFF. DNA for the CDR3: TGCAGTGCCCAGCGGGAGCCTTTGGGGAACACCGGGGAGCTGTTTTTT.

This sequence joins TRBV12-3 or TRBV12-4 and TRBJ2-7; 10 nucleotides line up with TRBD2. The trim removed 4 bases at V and 2 bases at J, leaving 8 bases unmatched. This CDR3 contains 16 residues. The CDR3 coding sequence is TGTGCCAGCAGTTGGGAGACTAGCGGGCGCGCCTACGAGCAGTACTTC. It is translated as CASSWETSGRAYEQYF.

The chain couples TRBV27 to TRBJ1-2; D gene ambiguous. Trimming stripped 3 bases from V and 3 bases from J, with 11 bases between. This CDR3 has 14 residues. CDR1 and CDR2 (germline): MNHEY, SMNVEV (reference sequence). CDR3 protein: CASSLKYGHYGYTF. The DNA of the CDR3 is TGTGCCAGCAGTTTGAAGTATGGACACTATGGCTACACCTTC.

This clonotype was observed at least ten times. The chain employs TRBV5-1 and TRBJ1-2, with TRBD1 matching over 8 bases. The V gene end was trimmed by 4 bases and the J gene end by 4 bases; junction bases not matched to a gene: 9. The CDR3 contains 15 residues. Germline V gene lookup returns CDR1 SGHRS and CDR2 YFSETQ. As DNA, the CDR3 is TGCGCCAGCAGCGCCGGACAGGGTCAGACCTATGGCTACACCTTC. Protein sequence: CASSAGQGQTYGYTF.

Turning to this clonotype: Sequence at one end of the junction differs from germline and may be a read error. The chain is built from TRBV7-9 and TRBJ2-7; a weak D match, TRBD1 (6 bases). The CDR3 totals 13 residues. Looked up from germline, CDR1 is SEHNR and CDR2 is FQNEAQ (reference sequence). CDR3 region: CAGSLLQGNEQYF. The DNA of the CDR3 is TGTGCCGGCAGCTTACTACAGGGTAACGAGCAGTACTTC.

This clonotype has a handful of counts. The rearrangement joins TRBV19 to TRBJ2-5; D unclear. V was cut by 3 bases and J by 2 bases, with 16 bases left in between. The germline V gene encodes CDR1 LNHDA and CDR2 SQIVND (reference sequence). There are 16 residues in the CDR3. Here the CDR3 DNA reads TGTGCCAGTAGTATTGGGTCCCTCGCGTGGCAAGAGACCCAGTACTTC. This sequence encodes CASSIGSLAWQETQYF.

The V and J genes are TRBV2 and TRBJ2-6; D not certain. Trimming pared 6 bases from V and 0 bases from J, leaving 6 bases between. This CDR3 contains 14 residues. CDR1 SNHLY and CDR2 FYNNEI come from the germline V gene. The CDR3 sequence is CASRAGSGANVLTF. The CDR3 DNA sequence: TGTGCCAGCAGGGCCGGCTCTGGGGCCAACGTCCTGACTTTC.

The chain has TRBV20-1 and TRBJ1-1; perhaps TRBD1 as D (5 bases). The CDR3 consists of 12 residues. The germline CDR1 and CDR2 sequences are DFQATT and SNEGSKA (reference sequence). Trimming cost V 6 bases and J 14 bases, with 22 bases left between them. The CDR3 DNA reads as TGCAGTGCGGGGGAGGCTCGGAGGGCAGCATTCTTT. It is translated as CSAGEARRAAFF.

In its sample, this clonotype was seen a few times. J is TRBJ2-7 and V is TRBV20-1, with D tentatively TRBD1 (5 bases). Germline values: CDR1 DFQATT, CDR2 SNEGSKA (reference sequence). With 4 bases removed from V and 2 bases from J, the gap between germline ends came to 9 bases. The CDR3 has 12 amino acids. CDR3 amino acids: CSATMTAYEQYF. The CDR3, as DNA: TGCAGTGCTACAATGACAGCCTACGAGCAGTACTTC.

This clonotype was picked up many times. The V call is TRBV3-1, the J call TRBJ1-4; 8 bases are a match to TRBD1. Germline assignment: CDR1 LGHDT and CDR2 YNNKEL (reference sequence). The CDR3 is 15 residues long. Trimming took 6 bases from V and 6 from J; bases not matched to a gene: 9. For the CDR3, the DNA is TGTGCCAGCAGGGATGACAGGGGTAACTATGAAAAACTGTTTTTT. This translates into CASRDDRGNYEKLFF.

This clonotype was observed at least ten times. The chain combines TRBV28 with TRBJ2-7; possibly TRBD2 for D (6 bases). Germline CDR1 and CDR2: MDHEN and SYDVKM. V was trimmed by 8 bases and J by 1 base, leaving 12 bases between them. The CDR3 consists of 13 residues. This chain's CDR3 is CASRRGLSYEQYF. DNA of the CDR3: TGTGCCAGCCGCCGGGGACTTTCCTACGAGCAGTACTTC.

This clonotype was observed many times. The J gene is TRBJ1-1, the V gene TRBV3-1; D ambiguous. Germline V gene lookup returns CDR1 LGHDT and CDR2 YNNKEL (reference sequence). The CDR3 has 14 residues. The V gene lost 4 bases and the J gene lost 5 bases, with 14 bases spanning the gap. This chain's CDR3 is CASSPGRGGTEAFF. For the CDR3, the DNA is TGTGCCAGCAGCCCCGGACGGGGAGGGACTGAAGCTTTCTTT.

This clonotype was counted ten times or more. The CDR3 bases are TGTGCCAGCAGTGAGTCTATGAATGAGCAGTTCTTC. This codes for CASSESMNEQFF. This rearrangement joins TRBV12-3 or TRBV12-4 to TRBJ2-1; D call uncertain. This CDR3 contains 12 residues. Between the trimmed V and J ends, which lost 5 bases and 7 bases, there was a span of 9 bases.

The CDR3 bases are TGTGCCAGCAGCCGAGACTCCGGGACTAGCGTTTTAGCGGACAATGAGCAGTTCTTC. Its protein is CASSRDSGTSVLADNEQFF. The gene calls are TRBV7-3 and TRBJ2-1; 10 nucleotides agree with TRBD2. Germline CDR1 is SGHTA and CDR2 is FQGTGA. V lost 5 bases, J lost 5 bases, and 18 bases stayed unmatched. CDR3 length: 19 residues.